One and the same sample provided the 26 T cell receptor beta chains below, sequenced in a study of shared clonotypes between healthy human individuals. Data came from immunoSEQ multiplex PCR; TCRdb stores just in-frame clones and leaves some out. The table has a few hundred thousand clones, around 72% seen once; the top ten hold around 10%. The sequencing input was memory CD4+ T cells sorted from blood. Stated subset: CD45RA-negative fraction. The receptors were sampled from a man under 40 in good health.

The chain has TRBV27 and TRBJ1-1, with D possibly TRBD1 on 5 matching bases. V lost 6 bases, J lost 0 bases, and 23 bases lay in between. Germline loops: CDR1 MNHEY, CDR2 SMNVEV (reference sequence). The CDR3 runs to 18 residues. The CDR3 nucleotides are TGTGCCAGCAGGAGCTCGAGGAGGGGACTCATCATGAACACTGAAGCTTTCTTT. This codes for CASRSSRRGLIMNTEAFF.

V is TRBV7-9 and J is TRBJ1-2; D is perhaps TRBD1 (5 bases). CDR3 length: 14 residues. V was trimmed by 3 bases and J by 2 bases, leaving 10 bases between them. Germline CDR1 and CDR2: SEHNR and FQNEAQ (reference sequence). CDR3 protein: CASSLTTGNYGYTF. The CDR3 nucleotides read TGTGCCAGCAGCTTGACCACAGGAAACTATGGCTACACCTTC.

The chain uses TRBV28 and TRBJ1-4, with unresolved D. Between the trimmed V and J ends, which lost 10 bases and 7 bases, there was a span of 31 bases. This CDR3 has 18 residues. The germline gives CDR1 MDHEN, CDR2 SYDVKM. Here the CDR3 reads CATRGTSYKGLESEKLFF. CDR3 sequence (DNA): TGTGCCACCCGAGGAACATCCTATAAAGGTCTAGAGAGTGAAAAACTGTTTTTT.

In its sample, this clone was seen once. V gene TRBV5-6 combines with J gene TRBJ1-2; 9 bases line up with TRBD1. CDR1 and CDR2 (germline): SGHDT, YYEEEE. This CDR3 contains 16 residues. V dropped 2 bases and J dropped 3; count of bases not matched to a gene: 8. CDR3 in DNA: TGTGCCAGCAGCTTACTGACAGGGGGTTGGGACTATGGCTACACCTTC. Protein: CASSLLTGGWDYGYTF.

The J gene is TRBJ2-1, the V gene TRBV19, with 9 positions matching TRBD2. Germline loops: CDR1 LNHDA, CDR2 SQIVND (reference sequence). The V segment lost 5 bases and the J segment 9 bases; nucleotides outside the gene matches: 8. This CDR3 contains 14 residues. The CDR3 is CASSLAGVSTEQFF. The CDR3 DNA reads TGTGCCAGTAGTTTAGCGGGAGTTAGCACTGAGCAGTTCTTC.

This chain joins TRBV15 and TRBJ1-2; D gene unclear. There are 13 residues in the CDR3. Germline V gene sequence: CDR1 LNHNV, CDR2 YYDKDF (reference sequence). Trimming pared 3 bases from V and 4 bases from J, leaving 9 bases between. The CDR3 sequence: CATSSWQSYGYTF. The CDR3 region has the DNA TGTGCCACCAGCAGTTGGCAGAGCTATGGCTACACCTTC.

This clone was detected a few times. V usage is TRBV2 and J usage is TRBJ2-3; D uncertain. Germline V CDR1 and CDR2: SNHLY, FYNNEI. Trimming pared 0 bases from V and 0 bases from J, leaving 7 bases between. The CDR3 is 15 residues long. The CDR3 loop reads CASSEAGFSTDTQYF. In nucleotides, the CDR3 is TGTGCCAGCAGTGAAGCTGGTTTTAGCACAGATACGCAGTATTTT.

The chain carries TRBV10-1 and TRBJ1-2; no definite D call. Trimming removed 0 bases at V and 4 bases at J, with 9 bases between. The germline V gene encodes CDR1 WNHNN and CDR2 SYGVQD (reference sequence). The length of the CDR3 is 14 residues. CDR3 loop: CASSESGEPYGYTF. The CDR3 coding sequence is TGCGCCAGCAGTGAGTCTGGGGAACCCTATGGCTACACCTTC.

The J gene is TRBJ2-1, the V gene TRBV6-1; 11 bases line up with TRBD2. Germline CDR1 MNHNS, CDR2 SASEGT. The CDR3 is 14 residues long. Germline trimming cut 6 bases from V and 7 bases from J; bases unmatched to any gene: 5. Here the CDR3 DNA reads TGTGCCAGCAGATCTAGCGGGAGGTCAAATGAGCAGTTCTTC. Protein sequence: CASRSSGRSNEQFF.

The chain uses TRBV14 and TRBJ2-3; 7 positions match TRBD1. Germline CDR1 reads SGHDN; CDR2 reads FVKESK. CDR3 length: 14 residues. Losses at the gene ends were 4 bases for V and 3 bases for J; bases not matched to a gene: 4. CDR3 DNA sequence: TGTGCCAGCAGCCCCGGACAGGCGACAGATACGCAGTATTTT. The encoded protein is CASSPGQATDTQYF.

The chain combines TRBV29-1 with TRBJ2-1; 9 bases match TRBD2. The CDR3 spans 14 residues. The J segment lost 5 bases and the V segment lost 8 bases, leaving 10 bases of the junction unmatched. Germline V gives CDR1 SQVTM, CDR2 ANQGSEA. The CDR3 loop is CSHAGTSLNNEQFF. CDR3 nucleotide sequence: TGCAGCCACGCCGGGACTAGCTTGAACAATGAGCAGTTCTTC.

This clone was recorded only once. The chain links TRBV21-1 to TRBJ2-7; the table's D call, TRBD2, was not checked against the DNA. TRBV21-1 is recorded as a pseudogene. This CDR3 comprises 15 residues. The CDR3 bases are TGTGCCAGCAGCTCTCCTACCGGGTTCGGGTACGAGCAGTACTTC. It encodes CASSSPTGFGYEQYF.

A note on this clone: The sample has other DNA sequences that encode this CDR3 too. V is TRBV18 and J is TRBJ2-3; D call uncertain. V lost 5 bases and J 0 bases, leaving 6 bases between the germline ends. The germline CDR1 and CDR2 sequences are KGHSH and LQKENI. The CDR3 contains 13 residues. The CDR3 is CASSAASTDTQYF. As DNA, the CDR3 is TGTGCCAGCTCAGCAGCTAGCACAGATACGCAGTATTTT.

The J gene is TRBJ2-4, the V gene TRBV6-5; D remains ambiguous. Trimming pared 4 bases from V and 5 bases from J, leaving 9 bases between. The CDR3 contains 13 residues. Per the germline V gene, CDR1 is MNHEY and CDR2 is SVGAGI. The CDR3 here is CASSLDKQNIQYF. CDR3 in DNA: TGTGCCAGCAGTTTAGACAAGCAAAACATTCAGTACTTC.

This clone was found a few times. The chain combines TRBV29-1 with TRBJ1-2; D is possibly TRBD1 (5 bases). The CDR3 totals 13 residues. Germline V lookup: CDR1 SQVTM, CDR2 ANQGSEA. The V gene lost 7 bases and the J gene lost 2 bases, with 14 bases spanning the gap. CDR3 protein: CSGELSGNYGYTF. DNA for the CDR3: TGCAGCGGAGAACTGTCAGGGAACTATGGCTACACCTTC.

This clone was counted at least ten times. This chain links TRBV11-3 with TRBJ2-2, with D hard to call. The CDR3 is made up of 14 amino acids. The germline gives CDR1 SGHNT, CDR2 YENEEA. Trimming shortened V by 5 bases and J by 4 bases, and 11 bases separated the two germline ends. The CDR3 DNA reads as TGTGCCAGCAGCAATGCAGGCGGCACCGGGGAGCTGTTTTTT. It translates to CASSNAGGTGELFF.

The CDR3 here is CASSAGPHNQPQHF. The CDR3 region has the DNA TGTGCCAGCAGTGCGGGACCGCACAATCAGCCCCAGCATTTT. V and J are TRBV6-1 and TRBJ1-5, with a tentative D call TRBD1 (5 bases). The CDR3 consists of 14 residues. The V gene lost 4 bases and the J gene lost 3 bases, with 10 bases spanning the gap. Germline CDR1 is MNHNS and CDR2 is SASEGT.

The chain uses TRBV30 and TRBJ2-5, with TRBD1 matching over 10 bases. Germline V lookup: CDR1 GTSNPN, CDR2 SVGIG (reference sequence). This CDR3 has 15 amino acids. Trimming at V came to 2 bases and at J to 1 base, leaving 4 bases not matched to a gene. CDR3 sequence (DNA): TGTGCCTGGAGTAGGACAGGGGGGGGCCAAGAGACCCAGTACTTC. Translating gives CAWSRTGGGQETQYF.

This clone was recorded once. This chain links TRBV6-6 with TRBJ2-7, with 10 bases that match TRBD2. In germline, CDR1 is MNHNY, CDR2 SVGAGI (reference sequence). The CDR3 contains 15 residues. V was clipped by 2 bases and J by 3 bases; unmatched bases: 4. The CDR3 sequence: CASSYPSSGSYEQYF. As DNA, the CDR3 is TGTGCCAGCAGTTACCCTTCTAGCGGGAGCTACGAGCAGTACTTC.

The genes are TRBV14 and TRBJ2-1, with TRBD2 identical over 8 bases. Germline assignment: CDR1 SGHDN and CDR2 FVKESK. The CDR3 has 15 amino acids. Unmatched junction bases numbered 5, after V lost 3 bases and J lost 4 bases. CDR3 amino acids: CASSQASGLYNEQFF. Here the CDR3 DNA reads TGTGCCAGCAGCCAGGCTAGCGGGCTATACAATGAGCAGTTCTTC.

This chain uses TRBV27 with TRBJ1-5; tentative D call: TRBD1 (5 bases). Germline CDR1 and CDR2: MNHEY and SMNVEV (reference sequence). The length of the CDR3 is 16 residues. Trimming shortened V by 5 bases and J by 2 bases, and 16 bases separated the two germline ends. CDR3 sequence: CASSRSTGGGNQPQHF. The CDR3 DNA is TGTGCCAGCAGTCGAAGTACGGGGGGAGGCAATCAGCCCCAGCATTTT.

This rearrangement joins TRBV7-2 to TRBJ2-1; 8 nucleotides line up with TRBD2. V shed 2 bases and J 4 bases; nucleotides not matched to a gene: 4. Germline CDR1 and CDR2: SGHTA and FQGNSA. The CDR3 runs to 15 residues. The CDR3 coding sequence is TGTGCCAGCAGCTTATTAGCGGGAATATACAATGAGCAGTTCTTC. This codes for CASSLLAGIYNEQFF.

This clone has a count of ten or more. The J gene is TRBJ2-4, the V gene TRBV2; D uncertain. The V gene's germline CDR1 is SNHLY and CDR2 FYNNEI. The V gene lost 0 bases and the J gene lost 7 bases, with 7 bases spanning the gap. CDR3 size: 13 residues. The CDR3 is CASSEALRNIQYF. The CDR3 bases are TGTGCCAGCAGTGAAGCGCTTCGGAACATTCAGTACTTC. The whole variable domain, filled in from reference TRBV2 and TRBJ2-4, reads EPEVTQTPSHQVTQMGQEVILRCVPISNHLYFYWYRQILGQKVEFLVSFYNNEISEKSEIFDDQFSVERPDGSNFTLKIRSTKLEDSAMYFCASSEALRNIQYFGAGTRLSVL.

This sequence joins TRBV11-3 and TRBJ2-7, with D possibly TRBD1 on 6 matching bases. CDR3 length: 17 residues. Trimming pared 5 bases from V and 2 bases from J, leaving 22 bases between. Germline V CDR1 and CDR2: SGHNT, YENEEA. The CDR3 nucleotides read TGTGCCAGCAGCAATAGGGGATCCGGGACACCTACCTACGAGCAGTACTTC. Amino acid sequence: CASSNRGSGTPTYEQYF.

This clone appeared many times. The chain recombines TRBV7-9 with TRBJ1-4; TRBD1 aligns across 7 bases. From germline, CDR1 is SEHNR and CDR2 FQNEAQ (reference sequence). The CDR3 consists of 15 residues. The V and J ends lost 5 bases and 5 bases, in that order; junction bases with no gene match: 8. In DNA, the CDR3 is TGTGCCAGCAGCACCCAGGGGGGGGAAAATGAAAAACTGTTTTTT. As protein: CASSTQGGENEKLFF.

A few counts support this clone. The J gene is TRBJ1-1, the V gene TRBV5-1; D is uncertain. Germline V gene lookup returns CDR1 SGHRS and CDR2 YFSETQ. The length of the CDR3 is 16 residues. V was cut by 0 bases and J by 4 bases, with 16 bases left in between. CDR3 amino acids: CASSLVGVRLGTEAFF. The CDR3 bases are TGCGCCAGCAGCTTGGTCGGGGTTAGGTTGGGCACTGAAGCTTTCTTT. The complete variable domain, with remaining parts taken from reference TRBV5-1 and TRBJ1-1, reads KAGVTQTPRYLIKTRGQQVTLSCSPISGHRSVSWYQQTPGQGLQFLFEYFSETQRNKGNFPGRFSGRQFSNSRSEMNVSTLELGDSALYLCASSLVGVRLGTEAFFGQGTRLTVV.